Reported below is one T cell receptor beta chain. The source of the sample is a study of Graves' ophthalmopathy and Graves' hyperthyroidism. Scientists amplified the TCR beta CDR3 regions from RNA transcripts. After a first-round RT-PCR with HTBI primers, a second-round multiplex PCR was run. Each CDR3 protein is one row after TCRdb ran MiXCR on the multiplex PCR reads. The data show 1 million to 1.3 million distinct CDR3 sequences, with 35% to 40% seen just once and 8.5% to 14% held by the top ten. Reliance was placed on clinical symptoms, serum thyroxine, TRAb, thyroid ultrasound and orbital computed tomography for diagnosis. The CDR3 totals 15 residues. The germline V gene has CDR1 SGHTA and CDR2 FQGNSA. V lost 5 bases, J lost 4 bases, and 7 bases stayed unmatched.

The clonotype originates from an adult man with Graves' hyperthyroidism. J is TRBJ1-2 and V is TRBV7-2; the match to TRBD1 covers 10 bases. The specimen was peripheral blood or thyroid tissue (not recorded which). This chain's CDR3 is CASSPGQGGGYGYTF. The DNA for the CDR3 is TGTGCCAGCAGCCCCGGACAGGGGGGAGGCTATGGCTACACCTTC.